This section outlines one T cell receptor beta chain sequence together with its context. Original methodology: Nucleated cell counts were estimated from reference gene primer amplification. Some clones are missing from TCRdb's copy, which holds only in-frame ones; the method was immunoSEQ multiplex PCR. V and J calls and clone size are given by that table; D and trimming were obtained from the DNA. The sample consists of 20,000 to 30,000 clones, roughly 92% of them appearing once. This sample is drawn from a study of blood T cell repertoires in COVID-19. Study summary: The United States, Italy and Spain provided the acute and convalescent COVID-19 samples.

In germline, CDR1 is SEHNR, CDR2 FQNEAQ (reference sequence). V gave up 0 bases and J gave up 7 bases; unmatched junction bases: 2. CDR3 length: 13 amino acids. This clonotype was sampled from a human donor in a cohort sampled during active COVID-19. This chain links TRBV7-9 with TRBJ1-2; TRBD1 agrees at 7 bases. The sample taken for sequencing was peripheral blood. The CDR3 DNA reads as TGTGCCAGCAGCTTAGCGACAGGGTCTGGCTACACCTTC. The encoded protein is CASSLATGSGYTF.